This T cell receptor (beta chain) is from a study of cytomegalovirus exposure and HLA in healthy donors. Some clones are missing from TCRdb's copy, which holds only in-frame ones; the method was immunoSEQ multiplex PCR. Among 130,000 to 150,000 clones listed, approximately 90% were seen once. The CDR3 runs 15 residues. Per the germline V gene, CDR1 is GTSNPN and CDR2 is SVGIG (reference sequence). The V end was cut by 4 bases, the J end by 1 base, with 16 bases between. This clone showed up just a few times. The gene calls are TRBV30 and TRBJ1-2; the D is unclear. Sequenced input: PBMCs. The clonotype comes from a man between 18 and 29 years old in good health and CMV-seropositive. CDR3 region: CAWTSRQPLNYGYTF. The DNA of the CDR3 is TGTGCCTGGACCTCCAGGCAGCCTCTTAACTATGGCTACACCTTC.